A single sample is the source of the 7 T cell receptor beta chains below, sequenced in a study of molecular identifiers for immune sequencing clone quantification. TCRdb itself ran the PCR reads through MiXCR, one entry per CDR3 protein. In the table there are some 320,000 distinct CDR3 sequences, roughly 24% of which are singletons. The sequenced sample consisted of naive CD8+ T cells from blood, with Jurkat cell RNA spiked in. Subset of the sample: FACS-sorted CD8+CD4-CCR7+CD45RA+ naive T cells. These receptors came from a human donor in good health. Some libraries in this study had Jurkat cell RNA spiked in.

V gene TRBV7-2 combines with J gene TRBJ2-7; 8 bases match TRBD1. In germline, CDR1 is SGHTA, CDR2 FQGNSA. V lost 3 bases to trimming and J lost 5 bases; unmatched junction nucleotides: 12. The CDR3 runs to 16 residues. CDR3 nucleotides: TGTGCCAGCAGCTTGCCCAGGGACAGGCAGACCCACGAGCAGTACTTC. Its translation: CASSLPRDRQTHEQYF.

In its sample, this clonotype was seen a few times. The junction shows a germline mismatch at one end, possibly a read error. The J gene is TRBJ2-7, the V gene TRBV5-1; D not resolved. Germline V gene lookup returns CDR1 SGHRS and CDR2 YFSETQ. The CDR3 has 11 amino acids. CDR3: CAGSLPYEQYF. The CDR3 region has the DNA TGCGCCGGCAGCTTACCCTACGAGCAGTACTTC.

There are many counts of this clonotype. This chain connects TRBV5-1 to TRBJ2-5; possible D gene TRBD1, 7 bases. From germline, CDR1 is SGHRS and CDR2 YFSETQ. The CDR3 consists of 17 residues. The germline V and J ends were trimmed by 3 bases and 4 bases, with 22 bases remaining between them. The CDR3 loop is CASSSQGGPAGPETQYF. In DNA form, the CDR3 reads TGCGCCAGCAGCTCTCAGGGGGGACCAGCAGGTCCAGAGACCCAGTACTTC.

This chain links TRBV20-1 with TRBJ2-7, with 10 positions matching TRBD2. Germline values: CDR1 DFQATT, CDR2 SNEGSKA (reference sequence). J gave up 2 bases and V 0 bases, and 4 bases lay outside the gene matches. The length of the CDR3 is 15 residues. The CDR3 sequence is CSAREASGGTYEQYF. The CDR3 nucleotides read TGCAGTGCTAGAGAGGCTAGCGGGGGAACCTACGAGCAGTACTTC.

J is TRBJ2-7 and V is TRBV4-3, with D perhaps TRBD2 (6 bases). This CDR3 region has 17 residues. Germline V CDR1 and CDR2: LGHNA, YSLEER. V shed 0 bases and J shed 6 bases, with 21 bases lying between them. The CDR3 region is CASSQDAIGVAAGEQYF. DNA of the CDR3: TGCGCCAGCAGCCAAGACGCAATCGGTGTAGCGGCGGGCGAGCAGTACTTC.

The V call is TRBV7-9, the J call TRBJ2-1, with TRBD1 as a possible D gene (6 bases). The CDR3 length is 15 residues. Trimming took off 1 base at V and 5 bases at J, with 12 bases between the two ends. The germline gives CDR1 SEHNR, CDR2 FQNEAQ (reference sequence). The CDR3 nucleotides read TGTGCCAGCAGCTTAGGACAGGAGAATCACAATGAGCAGTTCTTC. This codes for CASSLGQENHNEQFF.

This clonotype has ten or more counts. The chain uses TRBV2 and TRBJ2-7, with unresolved D. The CDR3 loop spans 13 amino acids. The V end lost 7 bases, the J end lost 0 bases, and 10 bases lay between the germline ends. Germline CDR1 SNHLY, CDR2 FYNNEI. The CDR3 here is CASMPRFSYEQYF. The CDR3 DNA follows: TGTGCCAGCATGCCCAGGTTCTCCTACGAGCAGTACTTC.